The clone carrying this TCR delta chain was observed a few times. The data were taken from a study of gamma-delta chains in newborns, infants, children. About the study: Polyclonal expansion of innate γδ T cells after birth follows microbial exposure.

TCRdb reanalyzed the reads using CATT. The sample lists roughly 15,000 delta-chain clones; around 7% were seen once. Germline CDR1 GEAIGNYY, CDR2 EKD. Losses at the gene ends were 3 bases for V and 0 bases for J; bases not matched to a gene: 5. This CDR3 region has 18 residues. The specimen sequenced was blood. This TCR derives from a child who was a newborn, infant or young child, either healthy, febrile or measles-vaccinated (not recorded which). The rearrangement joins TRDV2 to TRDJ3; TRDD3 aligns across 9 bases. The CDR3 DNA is TGTGCCTGTGACCCACTGGGGGACCGCTCCTGGGACACCCGACAGATGTTTTTC. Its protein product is CACDPLGDRSWDTRQMFF.